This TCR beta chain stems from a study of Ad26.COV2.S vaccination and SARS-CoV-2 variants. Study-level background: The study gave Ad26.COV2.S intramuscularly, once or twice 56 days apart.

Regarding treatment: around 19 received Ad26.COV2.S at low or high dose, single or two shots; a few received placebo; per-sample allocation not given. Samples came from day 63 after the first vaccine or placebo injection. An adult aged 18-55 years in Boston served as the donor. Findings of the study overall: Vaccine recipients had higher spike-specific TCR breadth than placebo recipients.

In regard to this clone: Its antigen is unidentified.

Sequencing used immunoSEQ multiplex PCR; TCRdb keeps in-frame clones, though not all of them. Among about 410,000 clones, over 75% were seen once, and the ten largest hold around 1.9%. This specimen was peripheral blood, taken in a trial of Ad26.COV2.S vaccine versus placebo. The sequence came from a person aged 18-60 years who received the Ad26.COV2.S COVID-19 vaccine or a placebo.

This CDR3 reads CASSSTSGRAQDTQYF. In DNA form, the CDR3 reads TGTGCCAGCAGTTCGACTAGCGGGAGGGCCCAAGATACGCAGTATTTT. The chain links TRBV28 to TRBJ2-3; 14 nucleotides line up with TRBD2. Germline CDR1 reads MDHEN; CDR2 reads SYDVKM. V was clipped by 4 bases and J by 5 bases; unmatched bases: 5. The length of the CDR3 is 16 residues. The full variable domain, with the rest looked up from reference TRBV28 and TRBJ2-3, is DVKVTQSSRYLVKRTGEKVFLECVQDMDHENMFWYRQDPGLGLRLIYFSYDVKMKEKGDIPEGYSVSREKKERFSLILESASTNQTSMYLCASSSTSGRAQDTQYFGPGTRLTVL.